Shown below are 31 T cell receptor beta chains from a single sample sequenced in a study of T cell changes during pregnancy in multiple sclerosis. Sequencing was performed with immunoSEQ multiplex PCR; in TCRdb, only in-frame clones are kept and a portion is missing. The data show roughly 40,000 clones, 91% seen once. The sequencing used CD4+ T cells from peripheral blood mononuclear cells, collected in the second trimester of pregnancy. These receptors were taken from a female donor in good health, enrolled as a control in a pregnancy study.

The CDR3 DNA reads as TGTGCCAGCAGTGAGGGAAGTGGGGACAGGTACACTGAAGCTTTCTTT. Amino acid sequence: CASSEGSGDRYTEAFF. J is TRBJ1-1 and V is TRBV2, with 8 bases identical to TRBD1. CDR3 size: 16 residues. From germline, CDR1 is SNHLY and CDR2 FYNNEI. V lost 3 bases, J lost 3 bases, and 9 bases stayed unmatched.

This clone was picked up a small number of times. The chain's CDR3 is CAWTSRVLHQPQHF. DNA for the CDR3: TGTGCCTGGACCTCCCGGGTGCTACATCAGCCCCAGCATTTT. The chain recombines TRBV30 with TRBJ1-5; D remains unclear. Trimming took off 4 bases at V and 5 bases at J, with 15 bases between the two ends. The CDR3 covers 14 residues. Germline CDR1 GTSNPN, CDR2 SVGIG (reference sequence).

The V call is TRBV6-1, the J call TRBJ1-1, with D hard to call. The length of the CDR3 is 10 residues. Between the trimmed V and J ends, which lost 6 bases and 4 bases, there was a span of 3 bases. Germline lookup yields CDR1 MNHNS and CDR2 SASEGT. The CDR3 loop reads CASRRTEAFF. As DNA, the CDR3 is TGTGCCAGCAGGCGCACTGAAGCTTTCTTT.

The rearrangement uses TRBV6-5 and TRBJ1-5; 8 nucleotides line up with TRBD1. CDR3 length equals 14 residues. CDR1 is MNHEY, CDR2 SVGAGI, per germline. V lost 8 bases, J lost 6 bases, and 9 bases stayed unmatched. The CDR3 region has the DNA TGTGCCAGCGGGAGAGGGCAGGGGGCTCAGCCCCAGCATTTT. Its translation is CASGRGQGAQPQHF.

The chain has TRBV10-3 and TRBJ1-4; the D gene is possibly TRBD1 (5 bases). Trimming cost V 5 bases and J 3 bases, with 10 bases left between them. Germline CDR1 reads ENHRY; CDR2 reads SYGVKD. This CDR3 contains 14 residues. The CDR3 reads CAISRTRANEKLFF. Here the CDR3 DNA reads TGTGCCATCAGTAGGACACGAGCTAATGAAAAACTGTTTTTT.

CDR3 sequence (DNA): TGCGCCAGCAGCCCCCGGCGCGGGGTCGAGCAGTACTTC. Its translation is CASSPRRGVEQYF. V is TRBV4-1 and J is TRBJ2-7; D might be TRBD2 (6 bases). The CDR3 extends over 13 amino acids. CDR1 and CDR2 from the germline V gene are MGHRA and YSYEKL. V was cut by 4 bases and J by 6 bases, with 13 bases left in between.

This rearrangement joins TRBV7-2 to TRBJ2-3; unclear D gene. Germline V lookup: CDR1 SGHTA, CDR2 FQGNSA. The CDR3 spans 16 residues. Trimming stripped 1 base from V and 0 bases from J, with 11 bases between. CDR3 sequence (DNA): TGTGCCAGCAGCTTAGTTTCGGCGGTAAGCACAGATACGCAGTATTTT. Translating gives CASSLVSAVSTDTQYF. Supplemented by reference TRBV7-2 and TRBJ2-3, the full variable domain reads GAGVSQSPSNKVTEKGKDVELRCDPISGHTALYWYRQSLGQGLEFLIYFQGNSAPDKSGLPSDRFSAERTGGSVSTLTIQRTQQEDSAVYLCASSLVSAVSTDTQYFGPGTRLTVL.

The sample holds one count of this clone. CDR3 coding DNA: TGTGCCTGGAGTGGGGGCGGGACCTACGAGCAGTACTTC. Translating gives CAWSGGGTYEQYF. The gene calls are TRBV30 and TRBJ2-7, with D possibly TRBD2 on 6 matching bases. Deletions cut 1 base from V and 2 bases from J, with 9 bases between. This CDR3 has 13 amino acids. The germline gives CDR1 GTSNPN, CDR2 SVGIG (reference sequence).

The gene calls are TRBV30 and TRBJ2-1, with D perhaps matching TRBD1 (6 bases). The CDR3 runs to 14 residues. CDR1 GTSNPN and CDR2 SVGIG come from the germline V gene (reference sequence). Between the trimmed V and J ends, which lost 5 bases and 9 bases, there was a span of 20 bases. The CDR3 DNA follows: TGTGCCTGGGCGCCGGGACCAGGGGTAGGTGAGCAGTTCTTC. Amino acid sequence: CAWAPGPGVGEQFF.

V is TRBV27 and J is TRBJ1-6, with 8 bases fitting TRBD1. Germline V CDR1 and CDR2: MNHEY, SMNVEV (reference sequence). This CDR3 spans 14 amino acids. After removal of 5 bases from V and 8 bases from J, the junction contained 5 bases not matched to a gene. CDR3 nucleotides: TGTGCCAGCAGTAGGACAGGGTGGGATTCACCCCTCCACTTT. The encoded protein is CASSRTGWDSPLHF.

The V call is TRBV10-3, the J call TRBJ2-1; D unresolved. Germline CDR1 is ENHRY and CDR2 is SYGVKD. V dropped 7 bases and J dropped 2 bases, with 15 bases sitting between them. The CDR3 loop spans 15 amino acids. CDR3 DNA sequence: TGTGCCATCACCTCAGGATCGACACCCTACAATGAGCAGTTCTTC. Its protein is CAITSGSTPYNEQFF.

The chain couples TRBV6-5 to TRBJ1-3, with a possible D match to TRBD1 (6 bases). The CDR3 spans 16 residues. Trimming left V 2 bases short and J 0 bases short, with 11 bases between. Germline V gene lookup returns CDR1 MNHEY and CDR2 SVGAGI. In DNA form, the CDR3 reads TGTGCCAGCAGTTACACCGGACAGTACTCTGGAAACACCATATATTTT. Protein product: CASSYTGQYSGNTIYF.

The chain links TRBV9 to TRBJ2-3, with 9 bases matching TRBD2. The CDR3 runs 18 residues. Trimming at V came to 0 bases and at J to 4 bases, leaving 12 bases not matched to a gene. CDR1 and CDR2 from the germline V gene are SGDLS and YYNGEE. As DNA, the CDR3 is TGTGCCAGCAGCGTAGTGTTCGGGACTAGCTCGTCACCAGATACGCAGTATTTT. Amino acids: CASSVVFGTSSSPDTQYF.

The chain recombines TRBV21-1 with TRBJ2-3; TRBD1, the D gene given by the table, was not confirmed from the DNA. TRBV21-1 is deemed a pseudogene. This CDR3 has 16 residues. The CDR3 loop reads CASSRYRDREKDTQYF. DNA for the CDR3: TGTGCCAGCAGCCGTTACCGGGACAGGGAGAAAGATACGCAGTATTTT.

The gene calls are TRBV5-5 and TRBJ2-2; the match to TRBD1 covers 11 bases. Unmatched junction bases numbered 5, after V lost 3 bases and J lost 4 bases. CDR1 is SGHKS, CDR2 YYEKEE, per germline (reference sequence). The CDR3 has 16 residues. CDR3 in DNA: TGTGCCAGCAGCTCGTCCGGGACAGGGGGCACCGGGGAGCTGTTTTTT. Protein sequence: CASSSSGTGGTGELFF.

The V and J genes are TRBV19 and TRBJ2-1; 7 positions agree with TRBD1. CDR3 length: 17 residues. The V segment lost 6 bases and the J segment 7 bases; nucleotides outside the gene matches: 18. The V gene's germline CDR1 is LNHDA and CDR2 SQIVND (reference sequence). Here the CDR3 DNA reads TGTGCCAGTAGCCCAATACAGGGGTATTCTCTTCGGAATGAGCAGTTCTTC. This codes for CASSPIQGYSLRNEQFF. Supplemented by reference TRBV19 and TRBJ2-1, the full variable domain reads DGGITQSPKYLFRKEGQNVTLSCEQNLNHDAMYWYRQDPGQGLRLIYYSQIVNDFQKGDIAEGYSVSREKKESFPLTVTSAQKNPTAFYLCASSPIQGYSLRNEQFFGPGTRLTVL.

The chain is built from TRBV9 and TRBJ2-7, with D perhaps TRBD2 (5 bases). The CDR3 loop spans 13 amino acids. The V and J ends lost 0 bases and 7 bases respectively, with 11 bases between them. Germline CDR1 is SGDLS and CDR2 is YYNGEE. This chain's CDR3 is CASSVAETGEQYF. CDR3 bases: TGTGCCAGCAGCGTAGCAGAGACGGGGGAGCAGTACTTC.

V is TRBV19 and J is TRBJ2-7; possibly TRBD2 for D (5 bases). V dropped 3 bases and J dropped 3 bases, with 15 bases sitting between them. The CDR3 sequence is 15 residues long. Germline V gene sequence: CDR1 LNHDA, CDR2 SQIVND (reference sequence). The CDR3 nucleotides are TGTGCCAGTAGTATTGGTCCCCAAGCGGTCTACGAGCAGTACTTC. Its protein is CASSIGPQAVYEQYF. The variable domain in full, completed from reference TRBV19 and TRBJ2-7, reads DGGITQSPKYLFRKEGQNVTLSCEQNLNHDAMYWYRQDPGQGLRLIYYSQIVNDFQKGDIAEGYSVSREKKESFPLTVTSAQKNPTAFYLCASSIGPQAVYEQYFGPGTRLTVT.

CDR3 amino acids: CSVGPGTGANTGELFF. CDR3 sequence (DNA): TGCAGCGTTGGGCCCGGAACAGGGGCGAACACCGGGGAGCTGTTTTTT. The rearrangement joins TRBV29-1 to TRBJ2-2; 7 positions match TRBD1. CDR3 length: 16 residues. Per the germline V gene, CDR1 is SQVTM and CDR2 is ANQGSEA. After removal of 4 bases from V and 0 bases from J, the junction contained 8 bases not matched to a gene.

With regard to this clone: The same CDR3 also results from other DNA sequences found in this sample. The chain uses TRBV2 and TRBJ2-7, with a tentative D call TRBD1 (5 bases). Germline V gene lookup returns CDR1 SNHLY and CDR2 FYNNEI. V was cut by 2 bases and J by 3 bases, with 5 bases left in between. The CDR3 contains 12 residues. The CDR3 DNA sequence: TGTGCCAGCAGTGAAAGGGGCTACGAGCAGTACTTC. The encoded protein is CASSERGYEQYF.

The chain joins TRBV6-6 to TRBJ2-2; 10 nucleotides align to TRBD2. Germline V CDR1 and CDR2: MNHNY, SVGAGI (reference sequence). V lost 10 bases, J lost 2 bases, and 10 bases stayed unmatched. The CDR3 is made up of 16 amino acids. The CDR3 nucleotides read TGTGCCACCAAAGTGGGACTAGCGAAAAACACCGGGGAGCTGTTTTTT. This encodes CATKVGLAKNTGELFF.

The chain carries TRBV2 and TRBJ1-5; D is ambiguous. Per germline, CDR1 SNHLY and CDR2 FYNNEI. CDR3 size: 11 residues. V was pared by 1 base and J by 12 bases, with 7 bases between. The CDR3 loop reads CASSEGGNQHF. The CDR3 coding sequence is TGTGCCAGCAGTGAAGGCGGAAACCAGCATTTT.

This clone was counted a single time. The chain uses TRBV18 and TRBJ1-2; D remains unclear. There are 14 residues in the CDR3. V dropped 3 bases and J dropped 3 bases, with 11 bases sitting between them. The germline CDR1 and CDR2 sequences are KGHSH and LQKENI. CDR3 sequence (DNA): TGTGCCAGCTCACCTCGGGCCGGGGACTATGGCTACACCTTC. The encoded protein is CASSPRAGDYGYTF.

This sequence joins TRBV6-5 and TRBJ2-1, with TRBD1 identical over 7 bases. V shed 6 bases and J 4 bases; nucleotides not matched to a gene: 9. The CDR3 is made up of 15 amino acids. Looked up from germline, CDR1 is MNHEY and CDR2 is SVGAGI. CDR3 region: CASSRGQAPYNEQFF. DNA for the CDR3: TGTGCCAGCAGCCGAGGACAGGCGCCATACAATGAGCAGTTCTTC.

The chain is built from TRBV23-1 and TRBJ1-1; 9 bases match TRBD1. TRBV23-1 is designated an ORF whose function remains uncertain. V lost 2 bases, J lost 5 bases, and 12 bases stayed unmatched. The CDR3 has 17 amino acids. CDR3 protein: CASSQPDRGPGNTEAFF. The CDR3 coding sequence is TGCGCCAGCAGTCAACCGGACAGGGGCCCTGGGAATACTGAAGCTTTCTTT.

The CDR3 coding sequence is TGCGCCAGCAGCTTGGAGCCCTTGGGAACGGGAGGTACCTACGAGCAGTACTTC. Residues: CASSLEPLGTGGTYEQYF. The chain carries TRBV5-1 and TRBJ2-7; 7 positions agree with TRBD2. The CDR3 contains 18 residues. Unmatched junction bases numbered 14, after V lost 0 bases and J lost 2 bases. Germline CDR1 reads SGHRS; CDR2 reads YFSETQ.

The gene calls are TRBV10-3 and TRBJ1-3; 10 bases fit TRBD1. V shed 4 bases, J shed 4 bases, and the junction held 1 base outside the gene matches. CDR1 and CDR2 (germline): ENHRY, SYGVKD. CDR3 length: 14 amino acids. The CDR3 region is CAISAGQGGNTIYF. DNA for the CDR3: TGTGCCATCAGTGCGGGACAGGGGGGAAACACCATATATTTT.

The chain couples TRBV10-3 to TRBJ2-7; 7 nucleotides match TRBD1. The CDR3 has 12 amino acids. J lost 7 bases, V lost 3 bases, and 3 bases had no gene match. Germline V gives CDR1 ENHRY, CDR2 SYGVKD. CDR3 loop: CAISDRGPEQYF. CDR3 coding DNA: TGTGCCATCAGTGATAGGGGGCCTGAGCAGTACTTC.

The CDR3 loop is CASGGQGSTGELFF. The CDR3, as DNA: TGTGCCAGCGGGGGACAGGGAAGCACCGGGGAGCTGTTTTTT. The rearrangement links TRBV11-1 to TRBJ2-2, with 9 positions matching TRBD1. V trimming: 8 bases; J trimming: 4 bases; junction bases outside the gene matches: 5. Germline values: CDR1 SGHAT, CDR2 FQDESV (reference sequence). CDR3 length: 14 amino acids.

The J gene is TRBJ2-5, the V gene TRBV21-1; the table's D call, TRBD1, was not checked against the DNA. TRBV21-1 is termed a pseudogene. The CDR3 is made up of 17 amino acids. CDR3 residues: CASSKDGQGSDQETQYF. DNA of the CDR3: TGTGCCAGCAGCAAAGACGGACAGGGGTCGGACCAAGAGACCCAGTACTTC.

The chain has TRBV5-5 and TRBJ2-2, with 7 nucleotides matching TRBD1. Germline V gives CDR1 SGHKS, CDR2 YYEKEE (reference sequence). This CDR3 is built from 15 residues. The junction had 6 bases not matched to a gene; V was cut back by 3 bases and J by 4 bases. CDR3 amino acids: CASSSTGAGTGELFF. The CDR3 bases are TGTGCCAGCAGCTCTACAGGGGCGGGCACCGGGGAGCTGTTTTTT. The full variable domain, rest sourced from reference TRBV5-5 and TRBJ2-2, is DAGVTQSPTHLIKTRGQQVTLRCSPISGHKSVSWYQQVLGQGPQFIFQYYEKEERGRGNFPDRFSARQFPNYSSELNVNALLLGDSALYLCASSSTGAGTGELFFGEGSRLTVL.